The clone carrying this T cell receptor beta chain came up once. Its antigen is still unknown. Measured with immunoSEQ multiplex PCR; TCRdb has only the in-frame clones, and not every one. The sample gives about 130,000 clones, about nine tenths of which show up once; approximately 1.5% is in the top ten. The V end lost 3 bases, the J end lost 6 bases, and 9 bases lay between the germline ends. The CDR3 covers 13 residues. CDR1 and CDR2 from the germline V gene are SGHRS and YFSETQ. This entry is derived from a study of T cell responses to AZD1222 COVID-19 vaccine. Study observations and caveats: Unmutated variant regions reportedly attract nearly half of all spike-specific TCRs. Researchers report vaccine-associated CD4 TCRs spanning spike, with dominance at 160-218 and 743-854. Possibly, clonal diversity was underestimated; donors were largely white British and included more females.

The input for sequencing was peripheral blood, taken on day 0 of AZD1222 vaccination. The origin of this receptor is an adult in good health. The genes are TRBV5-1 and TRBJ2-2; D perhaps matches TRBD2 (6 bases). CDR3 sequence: CASSSWGAGELFF. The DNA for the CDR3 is TGCGCCAGCAGCTCATGGGGGGCCGGGGAGCTGTTTTTT.